The clone carrying this TCR beta chain was detected only a few times. As yet, its antigen is unknown. The V end was cut by 4 bases, the J end by 0 bases, with 16 bases between. CDR3 length: 16 residues. CDR1 SGHRS and CDR2 YFSETQ come from the germline V gene. Uncontrolled infection, other autoimmune disease, pregnancy or lactation led to exclusion. This sample was included in a study of T cells in Graves' hyperthyroidism and ophthalmopathy. Findings of the study overall: In blood, most of the thyroid clonotypes expanded above 0.001 were also present.

There were TCR beta CDR3 regions amplified from RNA transcripts. An initial round of RT-PCR targeting the TCR CDR3 relied on the HTBI primer set. Each CDR3 protein gets one entry after TCRdb re-called the multiplex PCR reads with MiXCR. The sample holds 450,000 to 500,000 distinct CDR3 sequences, less than 25% seen once. The sequencing sample was made of blood. The TCR comes from a woman in her sixties or seventies with Graves' ophthalmopathy. This chain connects TRBV5-1 to TRBJ1-1; D remains ambiguous. CDR3 in amino acids: CASSPDRSTLNTEAFF. The CDR3 DNA reads as TGCGCCAGCAGCCCCGACCGCTCTACCTTGAACACTGAAGCTTTCTTT.